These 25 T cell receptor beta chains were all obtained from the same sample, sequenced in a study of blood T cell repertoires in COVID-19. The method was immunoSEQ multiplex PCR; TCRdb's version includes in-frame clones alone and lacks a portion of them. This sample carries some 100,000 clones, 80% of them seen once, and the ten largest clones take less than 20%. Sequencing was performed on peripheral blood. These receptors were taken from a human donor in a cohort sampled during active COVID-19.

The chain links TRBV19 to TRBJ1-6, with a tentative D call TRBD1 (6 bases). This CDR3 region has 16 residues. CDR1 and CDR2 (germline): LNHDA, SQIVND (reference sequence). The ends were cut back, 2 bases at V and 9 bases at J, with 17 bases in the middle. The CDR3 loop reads CASSIMTGVGFSPLHF. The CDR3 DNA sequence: TGTGCCAGTAGTATAATGACAGGAGTAGGTTTTTCACCCCTCCACTTT.

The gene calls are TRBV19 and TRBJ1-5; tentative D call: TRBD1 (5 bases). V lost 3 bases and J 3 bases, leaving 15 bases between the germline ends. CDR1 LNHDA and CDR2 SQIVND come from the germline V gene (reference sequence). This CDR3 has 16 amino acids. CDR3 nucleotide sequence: TGTGCCAGTAGTATTGGGCAGGGCACGGTCAATCAGCCCCAGCATTTT. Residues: CASSIGQGTVNQPQHF.

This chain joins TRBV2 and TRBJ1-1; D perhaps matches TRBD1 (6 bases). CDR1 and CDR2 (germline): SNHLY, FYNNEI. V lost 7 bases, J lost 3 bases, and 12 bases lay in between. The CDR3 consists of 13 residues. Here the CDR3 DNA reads TGTGCCAGCATAGGGGGGGAGTACACTGAAGCTTTCTTT. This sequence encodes CASIGGEYTEAFF.

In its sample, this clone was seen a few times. CDR3 DNA sequence: TGCGCCAGCAGCTTGGGACTAGCGGGAGCAGATACGCAGTATTTT. Its translation: CASSLGLAGADTQYF. The chain is built from TRBV5-1 and TRBJ2-3; 12 nucleotides match TRBD2. This CDR3 has 15 amino acids. From germline, CDR1 is SGHRS and CDR2 YFSETQ. The V segment lost 0 bases and the J segment 4 bases; nucleotides outside the gene matches: 0.

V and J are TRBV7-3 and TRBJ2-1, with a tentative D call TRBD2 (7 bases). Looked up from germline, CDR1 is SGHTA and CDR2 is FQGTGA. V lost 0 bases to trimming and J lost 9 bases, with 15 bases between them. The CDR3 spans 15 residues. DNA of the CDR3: TGTGCCAGCAGCTTAACGGTATCGGGGGGCGGTGAGCAGTTCTTC. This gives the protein CASSLTVSGGGEQFF.

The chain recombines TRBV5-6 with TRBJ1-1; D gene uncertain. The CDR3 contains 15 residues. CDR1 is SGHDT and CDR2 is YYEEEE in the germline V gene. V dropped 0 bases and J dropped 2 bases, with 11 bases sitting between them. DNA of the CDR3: TGTGCCAGCAGCTTGGCGTCGAGGGCAAACACTGAAGCTTTCTTT. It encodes CASSLASRANTEAFF.

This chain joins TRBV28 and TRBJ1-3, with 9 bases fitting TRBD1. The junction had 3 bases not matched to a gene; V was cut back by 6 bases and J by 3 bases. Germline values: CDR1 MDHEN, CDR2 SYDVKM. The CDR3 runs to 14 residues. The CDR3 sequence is CASRQGAGGNTIYF. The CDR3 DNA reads TGTGCCAGCAGACAGGGGGCCGGTGGAAACACCATATATTTT. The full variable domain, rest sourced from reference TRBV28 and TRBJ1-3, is DVKVTQSSRYLVKRTGEKVFLECVQDMDHENMFWYRQDPGLGLRLIYFSYDVKMKEKGDIPEGYSVSREKKERFSLILESASTNQTSMYLCASRQGAGGNTIYFGEGSWLTVV.

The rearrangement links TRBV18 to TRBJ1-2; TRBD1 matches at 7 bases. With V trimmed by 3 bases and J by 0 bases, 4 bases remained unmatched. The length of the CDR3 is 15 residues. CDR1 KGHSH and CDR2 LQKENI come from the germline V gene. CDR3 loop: CASSPMTGTNYGYTF. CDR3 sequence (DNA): TGTGCCAGCTCACCCATGACAGGGACTAACTATGGCTACACCTTC.

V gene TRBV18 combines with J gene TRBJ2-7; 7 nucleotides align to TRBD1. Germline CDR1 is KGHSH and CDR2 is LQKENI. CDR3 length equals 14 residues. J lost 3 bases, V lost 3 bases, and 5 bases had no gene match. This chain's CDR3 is CASSPGTAYYEQYF. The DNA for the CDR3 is TGTGCCAGCTCACCCGGGACAGCTTACTACGAGCAGTACTTC.

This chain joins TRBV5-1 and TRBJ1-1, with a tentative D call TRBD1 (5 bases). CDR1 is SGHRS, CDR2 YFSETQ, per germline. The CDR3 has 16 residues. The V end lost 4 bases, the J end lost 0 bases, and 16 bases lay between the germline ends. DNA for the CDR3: TGCGCCAGCAGCCCAGCGGGGCCTGCAATGAACACTGAAGCTTTCTTT. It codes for CASSPAGPAMNTEAFF.

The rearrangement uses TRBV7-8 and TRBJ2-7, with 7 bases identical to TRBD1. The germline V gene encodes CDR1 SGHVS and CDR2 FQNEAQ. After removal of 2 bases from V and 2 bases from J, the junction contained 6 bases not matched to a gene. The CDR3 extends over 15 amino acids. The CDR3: CASSLSQGRAYEQYF. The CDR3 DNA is TGTGCCAGCAGCTTATCACAGGGGAGAGCCTACGAGCAGTACTTC.

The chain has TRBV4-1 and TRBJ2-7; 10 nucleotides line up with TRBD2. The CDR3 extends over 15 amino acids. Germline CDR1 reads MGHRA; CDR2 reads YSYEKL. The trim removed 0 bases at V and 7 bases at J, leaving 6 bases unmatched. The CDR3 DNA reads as TGCGCCAGCAGCCAAGAGAGCAGACTAGCGGGTGAGCAGTACTTC. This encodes CASSQESRLAGEQYF.

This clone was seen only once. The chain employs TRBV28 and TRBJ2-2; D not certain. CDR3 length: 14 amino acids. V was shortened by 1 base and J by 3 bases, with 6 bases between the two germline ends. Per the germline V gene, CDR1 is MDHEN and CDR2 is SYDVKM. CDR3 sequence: CASSLLSDTGELFF. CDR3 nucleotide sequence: TGTGCCAGCAGTTTATTATCGGACACCGGGGAGCTGTTTTTT.

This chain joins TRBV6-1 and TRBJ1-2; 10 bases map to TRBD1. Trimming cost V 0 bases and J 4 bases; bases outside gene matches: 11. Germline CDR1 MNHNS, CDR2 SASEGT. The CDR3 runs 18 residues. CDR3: CASSEAKVWDRGSYGYTF. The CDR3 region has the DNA TGTGCCAGCAGTGAAGCTAAAGTTTGGGACAGGGGATCCTATGGCTACACCTTC.

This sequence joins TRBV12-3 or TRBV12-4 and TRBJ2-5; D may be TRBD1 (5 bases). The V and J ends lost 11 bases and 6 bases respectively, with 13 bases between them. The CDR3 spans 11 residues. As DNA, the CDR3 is TGTGCCGTCAGGGTTTCGCAGACCCAGTACTTC. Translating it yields CAVRVSQTQYF.

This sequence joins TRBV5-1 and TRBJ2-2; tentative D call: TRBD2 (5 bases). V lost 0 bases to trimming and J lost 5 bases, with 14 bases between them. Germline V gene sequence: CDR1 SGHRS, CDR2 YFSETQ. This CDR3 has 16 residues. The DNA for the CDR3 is TGCGCCAGCAGCTTGGATCGAGGGATAATAACCGGGGAGCTGTTTTTT. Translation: CASSLDRGIITGELFF.

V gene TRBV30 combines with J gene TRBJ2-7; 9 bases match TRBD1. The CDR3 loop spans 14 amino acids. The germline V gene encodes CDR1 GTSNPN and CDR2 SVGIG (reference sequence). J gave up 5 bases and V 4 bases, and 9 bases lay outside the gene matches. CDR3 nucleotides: TGTGCCTGGAATACCGGGACAGGGATCAACGAGCAGTACTTC. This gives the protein CAWNTGTGINEQYF.

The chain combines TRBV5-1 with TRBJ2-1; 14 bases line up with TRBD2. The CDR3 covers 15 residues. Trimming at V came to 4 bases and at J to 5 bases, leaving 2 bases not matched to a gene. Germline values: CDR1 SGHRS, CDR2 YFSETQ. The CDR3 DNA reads TGCGCCAGCAGCAGGGGACTAGCGGGGGACAATGAGCAGTTCTTC. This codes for CASSRGLAGDNEQFF.

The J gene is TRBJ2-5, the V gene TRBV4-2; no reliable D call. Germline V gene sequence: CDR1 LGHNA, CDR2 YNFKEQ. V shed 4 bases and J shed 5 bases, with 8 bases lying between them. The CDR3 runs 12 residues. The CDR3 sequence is CASSPTSETQYF. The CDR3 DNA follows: TGTGCCAGCAGCCCCACGAGTGAGACCCAGTACTTC.

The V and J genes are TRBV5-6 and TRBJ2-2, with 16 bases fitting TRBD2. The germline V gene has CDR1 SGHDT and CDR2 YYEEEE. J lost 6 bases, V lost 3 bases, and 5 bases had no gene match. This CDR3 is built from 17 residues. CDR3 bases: TGTGCCAGCAGCTGGGGACTAGCGGGAGGGCTGGCCGGGGAGCTGTTTTTT. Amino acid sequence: CASSWGLAGGLAGELFF.

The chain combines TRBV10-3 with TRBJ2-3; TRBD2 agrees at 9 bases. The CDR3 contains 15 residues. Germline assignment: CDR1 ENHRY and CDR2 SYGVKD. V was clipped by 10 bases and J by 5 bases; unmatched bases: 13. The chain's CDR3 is CATARGGAGLDTQYF. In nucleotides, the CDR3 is TGTGCCACCGCTCGCGGGGGGGCCGGTTTAGATACGCAGTATTTT.

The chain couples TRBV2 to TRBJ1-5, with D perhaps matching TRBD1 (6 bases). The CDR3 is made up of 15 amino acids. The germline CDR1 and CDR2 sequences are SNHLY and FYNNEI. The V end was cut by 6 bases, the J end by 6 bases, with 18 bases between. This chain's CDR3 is CASRNTGGAVQPQHF. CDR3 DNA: TGTGCCAGCAGGAACACGGGGGGCGCAGTTCAGCCCCAGCATTTT.

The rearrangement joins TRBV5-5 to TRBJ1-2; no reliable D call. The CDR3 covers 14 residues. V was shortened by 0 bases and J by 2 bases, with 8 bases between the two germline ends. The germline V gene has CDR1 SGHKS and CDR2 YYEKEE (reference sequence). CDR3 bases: TGTGCCAGCAGCTTGGGGCAGGCCAACTATGGCTACACCTTC. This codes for CASSLGQANYGYTF. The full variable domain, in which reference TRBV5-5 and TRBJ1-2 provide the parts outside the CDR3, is DAGVTQSPTHLIKTRGQQVTLRCSPISGHKSVSWYQQVLGQGPQFIFQYYEKEERGRGNFPDRFSARQFPNYSSELNVNALLLGDSALYLCASSLGQANYGYTFGSGTRLTVV.

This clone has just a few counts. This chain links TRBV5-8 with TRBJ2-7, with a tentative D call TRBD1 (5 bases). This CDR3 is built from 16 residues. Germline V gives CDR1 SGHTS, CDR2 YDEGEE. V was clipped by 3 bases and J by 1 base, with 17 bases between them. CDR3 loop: CASSSVYRSGSYEQYF. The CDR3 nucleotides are TGTGCCAGCAGCTCGGTCTATCGGTCAGGGTCCTACGAGCAGTACTTC.

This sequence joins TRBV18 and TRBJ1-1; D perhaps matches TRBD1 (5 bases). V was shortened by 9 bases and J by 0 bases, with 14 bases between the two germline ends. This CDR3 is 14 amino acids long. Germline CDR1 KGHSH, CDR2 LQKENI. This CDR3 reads CASTDQGMNTEAFF. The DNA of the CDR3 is TGTGCCAGTACCGACCAGGGCATGAACACTGAAGCTTTCTTT.